The 19 T cell receptor beta chains below all came from one sample that was sequenced in a study of siplizumab effects on memory and regulatory T cells. Sequencing was performed with immunoSEQ multiplex PCR; in TCRdb, only in-frame clones are kept and a portion is missing. The data hold about 120,000 clones, with just over 90% observed a single time. Material for sequencing was non-Treg CD4+ T cells sorted from blood. These receptors all come from a human donor in good health.

The chain carries TRBV11-2 and TRBJ2-5, with D perhaps assigned TRBD1 or TRBD2 (6 bases each). Germline CDR1 is SGHAT and CDR2 is FQNNGV. V was trimmed by 1 base and J by 4 bases, leaving 13 bases between them. The length of the CDR3 is 15 residues. The CDR3 loop is CASSLAGALGETQYF. Written as DNA, the CDR3 is TGTGCCAGCAGCTTAGCGGGGGCTTTGGGAGAGACCCAGTACTTC.

The rearrangement links TRBV7-3 to TRBJ2-7, with 9 bases aligning to TRBD2. The germline V gene encodes CDR1 SGHTA and CDR2 FQGTGA. There are 15 residues in the CDR3. Losses at the gene ends were 6 bases for V and 1 base for J; bases not matched to a gene: 7. CDR3: CASSTLAGPSYEQYF. The CDR3 DNA reads TGTGCCAGCAGTACCCTAGCGGGGCCGTCCTACGAGCAGTACTTC.

The CDR3 nucleotides are TGCGCCAGCAGCCAAGTTAGGACAGCGCCAGATGAGCAGTTCTTC. Translation gives CASSQVRTAPDEQFF. The V call is TRBV4-1, the J call TRBJ2-1; tentative D call: TRBD1 (6 bases). The CDR3 is 15 residues long. The germline V gene encodes CDR1 MGHRA and CDR2 YSYEKL. V dropped 1 base and J dropped 8 bases, with 15 bases sitting between them.

V gene TRBV15 combines with J gene TRBJ1-5; D is uncertain. CDR1 LNHNV and CDR2 YYDKDF come from the germline V gene (reference sequence). The CDR3 loop spans 14 amino acids. The V end was cut by 1 base, the J end by 16 bases, with 20 bases between. The CDR3: CATSRGREGPPDHF. The CDR3 DNA follows: TGTGCCACCAGCAGAGGACGGGAAGGACCCCCTGACCATTTT.

V and J are TRBV6-5 and TRBJ1-1, with TRBD1 identical over 9 bases. Germline-derived CDR1 and CDR2 are MNHEY and SVGAGI. The CDR3 is 12 residues long. V trimming: 6 bases; J trimming: 10 bases; junction bases outside the gene matches: 6. CDR3 amino acids: CASRTWTGVAFF. The DNA for the CDR3 is TGTGCCAGCAGGACATGGACAGGGGTAGCTTTCTTT.

The chain has TRBV5-1 and TRBJ2-6; TRBD2 is a possible D gene (7 bases). Germline assignment: CDR1 SGHRS and CDR2 YFSETQ. Trimming left V 2 bases short and J 4 bases short, with 13 bases between. The CDR3 is made up of 16 amino acids. The CDR3 DNA follows: TGCGCCAGCAGCTTCGGGGGGCTAACAGGGGCCAACGTCCTGACTTTC. Amino acid sequence: CASSFGGLTGANVLTF.

A single count supports this clone. Other DNA sequences within the sample encode an identical CDR3. The chain uses TRBV5-1 and TRBJ1-2, with unresolved D. V was shortened by 0 bases and J by 5 bases, with 5 bases between the two germline ends. CDR3 size: 12 residues. CDR1 is SGHRS, CDR2 YFSETQ, per germline. CDR3 sequence (DNA): TGCGCCAGCAGCTTGGATGGGTATGGCTACACCTTC. It yields the protein CASSLDGYGYTF. Complete variable domain (other parts from reference TRBV5-1 and TRBJ1-2): KAGVTQTPRYLIKTRGQQVTLSCSPISGHRSVSWYQQTPGQGLQFLFEYFSETQRNKGNFPGRFSGRQFSNSRSEMNVSTLELGDSALYLCASSLDGYGYTFGSGTRLTVV.

The J gene is TRBJ2-7, the V gene TRBV7-6; D may correspond to TRBD1 or TRBD2 (5 bases each). V lost 5 bases to trimming and J lost 6 bases, with 26 bases between them. In germline, CDR1 is SGHVS, CDR2 FNYEAQ. The CDR3 extends over 17 amino acids. The chain's CDR3 is CASSPGVTGPSPTEQYF. For the CDR3, the DNA is TGTGCCAGCAGCCCCGGGGTTACAGGCCCCAGTCCTACCGAGCAGTACTTC.

Here the CDR3 reads CASSSLGGGGTEAFF. CDR3 bases: TGTGCCAGTAGTTCCCTCGGTGGGGGGGGCACTGAAGCTTTCTTT. The rearrangement joins TRBV19 to TRBJ1-1, with a tentative D call TRBD1 (5 bases). Between the trimmed V and J ends, which lost 5 bases and 4 bases, there was a span of 17 bases. Per the germline V gene, CDR1 is LNHDA and CDR2 is SQIVND (reference sequence). The CDR3 extends over 15 amino acids. Looking up the rest from reference TRBV19 and TRBJ1-1 gives the full variable domain: DGGITQSPKYLFRKEGQNVTLSCEQNLNHDAMYWYRQDPGQGLRLIYYSQIVNDFQKGDIAEGYSVSREKKESFPLTVTSAQKNPTAFYLCASSSLGGGGTEAFFGQGTRLTVV.

The chain employs TRBV21-1 and TRBJ1-1; TRBD1, as called in the table, went unchecked against the DNA. TRBV21-1 constitutes a pseudogene. The CDR3 is 16 amino acids. CDR3 amino acids: CASSSPDRTGCTEAFF. In DNA, the CDR3 is TGTGCCAGCAGCTCGCCCGACAGGACAGGCTGTACTGAAGCTTTCTTT.

The rearrangement links TRBV2 to TRBJ1-6; TRBD1 might be the D (5 bases). Trimming took off 11 bases at V and 7 bases at J, with 15 bases between the two ends. CDR1 SNHLY and CDR2 FYNNEI come from the germline V gene. The CDR3 runs to 13 residues. The CDR3 spells CAGGGPFNSPLHF. The CDR3 nucleotides are TGTGCCGGGGGGGGACCTTTCAATTCACCCCTCCACTTT.

The genes are TRBV7-2 and TRBJ1-3; D unresolved. Per germline, CDR1 SGHTA and CDR2 FQGNSA. Trimming removed 0 bases at V and 7 bases at J, with 13 bases between. The CDR3 length is 15 residues. The CDR3 region is CASSLAGPSANTIYF. For the CDR3, the DNA is TGTGCCAGCAGCTTAGCGGGCCCCTCGGCGAACACCATATATTTT. Combining the CDR3 with reference TRBV7-2 and TRBJ1-3 gives the whole variable domain GAGVSQSPSNKVTEKGKDVELRCDPISGHTALYWYRQSLGQGLEFLIYFQGNSAPDKSGLPSDRFSAERTGGSVSTLTIQRTQQEDSAVYLCASSLAGPSANTIYFGEGSWLTVV.

V and J are TRBV5-4 and TRBJ2-5; 8 nucleotides line up with TRBD1. The germline gives CDR1 SGHNT, CDR2 YYREEE (reference sequence). The CDR3 consists of 14 residues. Unmatched junction bases numbered 3, after V lost 4 bases and J lost 1 base. CDR3 loop: CASSLGQGQETQYF. Written as DNA, the CDR3 is TGTGCCAGCAGCCTAGGACAGGGCCAAGAGACCCAGTACTTC.

The J gene is TRBJ1-1, the V gene TRBV25-1; maybe TRBD1 (6 bases). V lost 6 bases and J lost 7, with 12 bases in between. Per the germline V gene, CDR1 is MGHDK and CDR2 is SYGVNS. The CDR3 contains 12 residues. Written as DNA, the CDR3 is TGTGCCAGCAGCTACACAGGGAATGAAGCTTTCTTT. It encodes CASSYTGNEAFF.

The rearrangement uses TRBV6-4 and TRBJ2-3; 9 positions agree with TRBD1. The CDR3 totals 14 residues. From germline, CDR1 is MRHNA and CDR2 SNTAGT. V gave up 4 bases and J gave up 5 bases; unmatched junction bases: 4. The CDR3 is CASSVGQGRDTQYF. The CDR3 coding sequence is TGTGCCAGCAGTGTCGGACAGGGGAGAGATACGCAGTATTTT.

This clone was detected only once. The V and J genes are TRBV30 and TRBJ1-5; no clear D. V lost 1 base, J lost 4 bases, and 8 bases lay in between. This CDR3 has 13 amino acids. Germline loops: CDR1 GTSNPN, CDR2 SVGIG (reference sequence). The CDR3 here is CAWSGGRNQPQHF. The CDR3 DNA reads TGTGCCTGGAGTGGAGGGAGGAATCAGCCCCAGCATTTT.

V gene TRBV19 combines with J gene TRBJ2-7; D might be TRBD2 (7 bases). The V end lost 9 bases, the J end lost 6 bases, and 27 bases lay between the germline ends. In germline, CDR1 is LNHDA, CDR2 SQIVND (reference sequence). The CDR3 extends over 16 amino acids. The CDR3 here is CASVPSWGGADGEQYF. CDR3 nucleotide sequence: TGTGCCAGCGTTCCGTCTTGGGGGGGGGCCGATGGCGAGCAGTACTTC. Full variable domain (missing parts from reference TRBV19 and TRBJ2-7): DGGITQSPKYLFRKEGQNVTLSCEQNLNHDAMYWYRQDPGQGLRLIYYSQIVNDFQKGDIAEGYSVSREKKESFPLTVTSAQKNPTAFYLCASVPSWGGADGEQYFGPGTRLTVT.

The chain carries TRBV14 and TRBJ2-1; TRBD2 matches 8 bases. The J segment lost 6 bases and the V segment lost 0 bases, leaving 7 bases of the junction unmatched. This CDR3 comprises 16 residues. In germline, CDR1 is SGHDN, CDR2 FVKESK. As DNA, the CDR3 is TGTGCCAGCAGCCAAGATCGGGGGGGCTATGGCAATGAGCAGTTCTTC. This sequence encodes CASSQDRGGYGNEQFF. The full variable domain, completed using reference TRBV14 and TRBJ2-1, is EAGVTQFPSHSVIEKGQTVTLRCDPISGHDNLYWYRRVMGKEIKFLLHFVKESKQDESGMPNNRFLAERTGGTYSTLKVQPAELEDSGVYFCASSQDRGGYGNEQFFGPGTRLTVL.

The chain recombines TRBV19 with TRBJ1-1; D gene uncertain. The CDR3 sequence is 16 residues long. The V gene lost 6 bases and the J gene lost 0 bases, with 17 bases spanning the gap. Per germline, CDR1 LNHDA and CDR2 SQIVND (reference sequence). CDR3 loop: CASRMEREVLNTEAFF. The CDR3 DNA is TGTGCCAGTAGAATGGAACGGGAAGTGTTGAACACTGAAGCTTTCTTT. Combining the CDR3 with reference TRBV19 and TRBJ1-1 gives the whole variable domain DGGITQSPKYLFRKEGQNVTLSCEQNLNHDAMYWYRQDPGQGLRLIYYSQIVNDFQKGDIAEGYSVSREKKESFPLTVTSAQKNPTAFYLCASRMEREVLNTEAFFGQGTRLTVV.